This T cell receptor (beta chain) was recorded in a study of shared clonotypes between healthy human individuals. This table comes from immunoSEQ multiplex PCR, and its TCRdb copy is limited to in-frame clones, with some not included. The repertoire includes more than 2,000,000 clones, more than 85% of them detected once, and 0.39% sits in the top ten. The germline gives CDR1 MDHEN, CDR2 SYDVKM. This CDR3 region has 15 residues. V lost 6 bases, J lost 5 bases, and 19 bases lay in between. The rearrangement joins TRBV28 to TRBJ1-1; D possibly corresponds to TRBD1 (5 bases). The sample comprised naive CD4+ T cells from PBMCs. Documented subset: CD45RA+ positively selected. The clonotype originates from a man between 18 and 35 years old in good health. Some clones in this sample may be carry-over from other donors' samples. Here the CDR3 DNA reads TGTGCCAGCAGCCAACCAGGGCCCGGTGGGACTGAAGCTTTCTTT. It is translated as CASSQPGPGGTEAFF.